These 14 T cell receptor beta chains were sequenced from one sample in a study of blood T cell repertoires in COVID-19. Sequenced by immunoSEQ multiplex PCR; TCRdb stores in-frame clones only, minus some. This table has more than 10,000 clones, 73% appearing once. Specimen: peripheral blood. The receptors were gathered from a human donor in a cohort sampled during active COVID-19.

The rearrangement uses TRBV19 and TRBJ2-2; D is perhaps TRBD2 (6 bases). V lost 2 bases and J lost 4, with 8 bases in between. CDR1 is LNHDA, CDR2 SQIVND, per germline (reference sequence). CDR3 size: 14 residues. The CDR3 nucleotides are TGTGCCAGTAGTATAACGGGGGTCACCGGGGAGCTGTTTTTT. It yields the protein CASSITGVTGELFF.

This clone was seen just once. CDR3 loop: CASSYTGTGGHIQYF. CDR3 bases: TGTGCCAGCAGCTACACCGGGACAGGGGGGCACATTCAGTACTTC. This chain uses TRBV5-6 with TRBJ2-4, with 11 bases identical to TRBD1. This CDR3 is 15 amino acids long. Germline assignment: CDR1 SGHDT and CDR2 YYEEEE. Trimming at V came to 3 bases and at J to 8 bases, leaving 7 bases not matched to a gene.

This sequence joins TRBV7-2 and TRBJ2-7, with a tentative D call TRBD2 (6 bases). Germline CDR1 and CDR2: SGHTA and FQGNSA. The V gene lost 2 bases and the J gene lost 0 bases, with 14 bases spanning the gap. The length of the CDR3 is 16 residues. The CDR3 reads CASSLHPAGISYEQYF. As DNA, the CDR3 is TGTGCCAGCAGCTTACACCCCGCGGGAATCTCCTACGAGCAGTACTTC.

The chain couples TRBV27 to TRBJ2-7; D is perhaps TRBD2 (6 bases). The CDR3 is made up of 14 amino acids. Germline V gene lookup returns CDR1 MNHEY and CDR2 SMNVEV (reference sequence). Between the trimmed V and J ends, which lost 4 bases and 8 bases, there was a span of 18 bases. The CDR3 is CASSSLRGLQKQYF. The CDR3 DNA follows: TGTGCCAGCAGTTCCCTCCGGGGACTCCAAAAGCAGTACTTC.

This clone ranks as medium-sized. The chain is built from TRBV19 and TRBJ2-7; 10 bases are shared with TRBD1. J lost 5 bases, V lost 3 bases, and 4 bases had no gene match. CDR1 and CDR2 from the germline V gene are LNHDA and SQIVND (reference sequence). The CDR3 is 14 residues long. The CDR3: CASSILDRGNEQYF. The CDR3 DNA is TGTGCCAGTAGTATTTTGGACAGGGGGAACGAGCAGTACTTC.

This chain joins TRBV5-1 and TRBJ2-5; D might be TRBD1 (6 bases). Germline-derived CDR1 and CDR2 are SGHRS and YFSETQ. The V gene lost 4 bases and the J gene lost 3 bases, with 16 bases spanning the gap. This CDR3 has 15 amino acids. The CDR3 loop reads CASSPSTGFEETQYF. The CDR3 DNA sequence: TGCGCCAGCAGCCCCTCGACAGGATTTGAAGAGACCCAGTACTTC.

The chain uses TRBV12-5 and TRBJ1-5; possible D gene TRBD1, 6 bases. The germline gives CDR1 LGHNT, CDR2 FRNRAP. The CDR3 has 14 residues. V gave up 5 bases and J gave up 1 base, with 9 bases separating them. CDR3 sequence (DNA): TGTGCTAGTGGTCTGGGGGGCAGCAATCAGCCCCAGCATTTT. The encoded protein is CASGLGGSNQPQHF. Drawing the rest from reference TRBV12-5 and TRBJ1-5, the complete variable domain is DARVTQTPRHKVTEMGQEVTMRCQPILGHNTVFWYRQTMMQGLELLAYFRNRAPLDDSGMPKDRFSAEMPDATLATLKIQPSEPRDSAVYFCASGLGGSNQPQHFGDGTRLSIL.

The V call is TRBV15, the J call TRBJ1-5, with TRBD1 matching 9 bases. This CDR3 spans 15 amino acids. J gave up 0 bases and V 5 bases, and 2 bases lay outside the gene matches. Germline V gives CDR1 LNHNV, CDR2 YYDKDF (reference sequence). The CDR3: CATSGQGYSNQPQHF. CDR3 sequence (DNA): TGTGCCACCAGCGGACAGGGGTATAGCAATCAGCCCCAGCATTTT.

This chain links TRBV11-3 with TRBJ1-1, with a tentative D call TRBD1 (6 bases). The V end lost 5 bases, the J end lost 1 base, and 14 bases lay between the germline ends. The CDR3 is 15 residues long. Germline CDR1 is SGHNT and CDR2 is YENEEA. DNA of the CDR3: TGTGCCAGCAGCCCTGAACCACAGGGGAACACTGAAGCTTTCTTT. Residues: CASSPEPQGNTEAFF. Using reference TRBV11-3 and TRBJ1-1 for the parts outside the CDR3, the full variable domain is EAGVVQSPRYKIIEKKQPVAFWCNPISGHNTLYWYLQNLGQGPELLIRYENEEAVDDSQLPKDRFSAERLKGVDSTLKIQPAELGDSAVYLCASSPEPQGNTEAFFGQGTRLTVV.

In this sample, this clone turned up a few times. The chain combines TRBV28 with TRBJ2-2; unclear D gene. The CDR3 loop spans 15 amino acids. CDR1 and CDR2 from the germline V gene are MDHEN and SYDVKM. Trimming took 2 bases from V and 4 from J, leaving 11 bases between them. The CDR3 DNA reads TGTGCCAGCAGTTTAAGACCGTCGGGCACCGGGGAGCTGTTTTTT. It specifies CASSLRPSGTGELFF.

The V and J genes are TRBV5-1 and TRBJ2-7, with a tentative D call TRBD2 (6 bases). V lost 7 bases and J 6 bases, leaving 17 bases between the germline ends. Germline lookup yields CDR1 SGHRS and CDR2 YFSETQ. This CDR3 has 13 residues. CDR3 amino acids: CASGLAESGEQYF. The CDR3 coding sequence is TGCGCCAGCGGGTTAGCGGAGTCCGGCGAGCAGTACTTC.

This clone has a handful of counts. The chain is built from TRBV6-5 and TRBJ1-2; possibly TRBD1 for D (6 bases). This CDR3 has 15 amino acids. With 7 bases removed from V and 8 bases from J, the gap between germline ends came to 23 bases. Germline V gene data show CDR1 as MNHEY and CDR2 as SVGAGI. CDR3 loop: CASTPNRVAGAGYTF. The CDR3 bases are TGTGCCAGCACCCCCAATCGGGTCGCGGGGGCCGGCTACACCTTC.

The CDR3 loop reads CASSEVRGTEAFF. CDR3 coding DNA: TGTGCCAGCAGTGAAGTCCGGGGAACTGAAGCTTTCTTT. V and J are TRBV6-1 and TRBJ1-1, with D hard to call. Trimming removed 1 base at V and 5 bases at J, with 8 bases between. This CDR3 comprises 13 residues. Germline CDR1 MNHNS, CDR2 SASEGT.

The CDR3 nucleotides read TGTGTCAGAAGCTTACCCAAGGACAGTCACACTGAAGCTTTCTTT. Protein product: CVRSLPKDSHTEAFF. The chain recombines TRBV7-5 with TRBJ1-1; the table's D call TRBD1 went unverified against the DNA. TRBV7-5 is flagged as a pseudogene. The CDR3 is 15 residues long.